The 25 T cell receptor beta chains given below trace back to one sample, sequenced in a study of T-cell reconstitution after alpha-beta-depleted transplantation in children. The authors prepared the TCRbeta library with unique molecular identifiers. TCRdb analysed the PCR reads with MiXCR anew, one entry per CDR3 protein. The sample has approximately 400,000 distinct CDR3 sequences; approximately 11% are singletons. The material was PBMCs from the stem cell graft donor, obtained from the stem cell graft. These TCRs come from a human donor who donated a stem cell graft to a child with acute myeloid leukemia.

Concerning this clonotype: Relative to the germline gene, one junction end is altered; a read error may explain this. The V gene is TRBV2, the J gene TRBJ1-4; D gene uncertain. CDR3 length equals 12 residues. The germline V gene encodes CDR1 SNHLY and CDR2 FYNNEI. CDR3 coding DNA: TGTGCCAGCAGTGAAGCTAAGGAAAAACTGTTTTTT. It codes for CASSEAKEKLFF. The full variable domain, its missing parts supplied by reference TRBV2 and TRBJ1-4, is EPEVTQTPSHQVTQMGQEVILRCVPISNHLYFYWYRQILGQKVEFLVSFYNNEISEKSEIFDDQFSVERPDGSNFTLKIRSTKLEDSAMYFCASSEAKEKLFFGSGTQLSVL.

The genes are TRBV5-1 and TRBJ2-1, with 10 bases lining up with TRBD1. Losses at the gene ends were 4 bases for V and 8 bases for J; bases not matched to a gene: 9. Germline V gene sequence: CDR1 SGHRS, CDR2 YFSETQ. The CDR3 has 15 amino acids. CDR3 protein: CASSDRDRGPDEQFF. As DNA, the CDR3 is TGCGCCAGCAGCGACCGGGACAGGGGTCCCGATGAGCAGTTCTTC.

This clonotype was seen a few times. V gene TRBV20-1 combines with J gene TRBJ1-5, with D unresolved. V lost 4 bases and J lost 3, with 10 bases in between. This CDR3 region has 13 residues. CDR1 DFQATT and CDR2 SNEGSKA come from the germline V gene (reference sequence). CDR3 coding DNA: TGCAGTGCTACAGGACCAAACAATCAGCCCCAGCATTTT. Its protein product is CSATGPNNQPQHF.

The table lists this clonotype with a few counts. J is TRBJ2-5 and V is TRBV12-3 or TRBV12-4, with 7 bases aligning to TRBD2. This CDR3 has 13 amino acids. Unmatched junction bases numbered 4, after V lost 8 bases and J lost 1 base. CDR3 sequence reads: CASQPGGQETQYF. CDR3 in DNA: TGTGCCAGCCAGCCGGGGGGCCAAGAGACCCAGTACTTC.

There are many counts of this clonotype. J is TRBJ2-1 and V is TRBV5-5; D is unresolved. CDR1 SGHKS and CDR2 YYEKEE come from the germline V gene (reference sequence). The V end was cut by 3 bases, the J end by 10 bases, with 11 bases between. The length of the CDR3 is 12 residues. The CDR3 DNA reads as TGTGCCAGCAGCTCTCAGGCCTCGGAGCAGTTCTTC. Amino acid sequence: CASSSQASEQFF.

A word on this clonotype: One base away lies a much larger clone, so this may be a sequencing read error. The chain uses TRBV9 and TRBJ2-5; TRBD1 or TRBD2 may be the D gene (6 bases each). The CDR3 has 14 residues. The V gene lost 4 bases and the J gene lost 5 bases, with 15 bases spanning the gap. Germline V gene data show CDR1 as SGDLS and CDR2 as YYNGEE. The CDR3 sequence: CASSREGGLETQYF. The CDR3 DNA follows: TGTGCCAGCAGCCGCGAGGGGGGCCTGGAGACCCAGTACTTC.

This clonotype has at least ten counts. This rearrangement joins TRBV5-5 to TRBJ1-1; D is uncertain. The ends were cut back, 0 bases at V and 2 bases at J, with 8 bases in the middle. This CDR3 is built from 14 residues. Germline CDR1 and CDR2: SGHKS and YYEKEE (reference sequence). The DNA for the CDR3 is TGTGCCAGCAGCTTGGGTCAGCAAAACACTGAAGCTTTCTTT. It translates to CASSLGQQNTEAFF.

The rearrangement links TRBV7-2 to TRBJ1-5; TRBD1 matches at 7 bases. The germline CDR1 and CDR2 sequences are SGHTA and FQGNSA. Germline trimming cut 5 bases from V and 5 bases from J; bases unmatched to any gene: 15. The CDR3 spans 17 residues. CDR3 loop: CASSPSGGPSPHQPQHF. CDR3 bases: TGTGCCAGCAGCCCCTCAGGGGGTCCCTCTCCCCATCAGCCCCAGCATTTT.

V usage is TRBV18 and J usage is TRBJ2-7; TRBD1 is a possible D gene (6 bases). Trimming cost V 2 bases and J 4 bases, with 12 bases left between them. CDR1 is KGHSH, CDR2 LQKENI, per germline. The CDR3 has 14 residues. DNA for the CDR3: TGTGCCAGCTCACCATTTCAGGGGTCGTACGAGCAGTACGTC. Residues: CASSPFQGSYEQYV.

This clonotype turned up a few times. This chain connects TRBV27 to TRBJ1-3; 7 bases map to TRBD1. The CDR3 sequence is 15 residues long. The J segment lost 2 bases and the V segment lost 6 bases, leaving 7 bases of the junction unmatched. Germline V gives CDR1 MNHEY, CDR2 SMNVEV (reference sequence). The CDR3 DNA sequence: TGTGCCAGCAGCCTGGCGGGACAGCCTGGAAACACCATATATTTT. The encoded protein is CASSLAGQPGNTIYF.

A single count supports this clonotype. One junction end disagrees with the germline gene, perhaps due to a read error. The chain links TRBV6-5 to TRBJ2-1, with D hard to call. Germline V gene sequence: CDR1 MNHEY, CDR2 SVGAGI. The CDR3 has 13 amino acids. The CDR3 here is CVSSSTSYNEQFF. The CDR3 DNA is TGTGTCAGCAGTTCGACATCCTACAATGAGCAGTTCTTC.

This clonotype came up a few times. The genes are TRBV13 and TRBJ2-2; 10 nucleotides line up with TRBD2. CDR3 length equals 18 residues. Germline V gene sequence: CDR1 PRHDT, CDR2 FYEKMQ (reference sequence). With V trimmed by 5 bases and J by 0 bases, 9 bases remained unmatched. In DNA form, the CDR3 reads TGTGCCAGCAGCCCACGAGGTCTAGCGGGGGCGAACACCGGGGAGCTGTTTTTT. Residues: CASSPRGLAGANTGELFF.

The table lists this clonotype with a few counts. The V and J genes are TRBV12-3 or TRBV12-4 and TRBJ2-5; D is unresolved. Trimming stripped 5 bases from V and 4 bases from J, with 20 bases between. The CDR3 has 16 residues. CDR3 bases: TGTGCCAGCAGTACGGTCCCGAGTATTGAGAGAGAGACCCAGTACTTC. Encoded protein: CASSTVPSIERETQYF.

This clonotype was seen repeatedly, ten times or more. The chain uses TRBV20-1 and TRBJ1-2; a possible D gene is TRBD1 (5 bases). The CDR3 has 13 amino acids. V was pared by 1 base and J by 0 bases, with 6 bases between. The germline gives CDR1 DFQATT, CDR2 SNEGSKA (reference sequence). The CDR3, as DNA: TGCAGTGCTAGAGGACAGCCTAACTATGGCTACACCTTC. As protein: CSARGQPNYGYTF.

This clonotype was seen many times. This chain joins TRBV12-3 or TRBV12-4 and TRBJ2-3, with D perhaps matching TRBD1 (6 bases). The CDR3 has 15 amino acids. Trimming pared 5 bases from V and 2 bases from J, leaving 14 bases between. CDR3 DNA: TGTGCCAGCAGTCGAACCGGGACAAACACAGATACGCAGTATTTT. Its protein is CASSRTGTNTDTQYF.

V usage is TRBV29-1 and J usage is TRBJ2-1; D gene ambiguous. CDR1 is SQVTM and CDR2 is ANQGSEA in the germline V gene. The CDR3 length is 15 residues. Trimming removed 1 base from V and 0 bases from J, with 10 bases in between. The CDR3 region is CSVEAGRSSYNEQFF. Written as DNA, the CDR3 is TGCAGCGTTGAAGCTGGGCGCAGCTCCTACAATGAGCAGTTCTTC.

This clonotype was detected a few times. The CDR3 loop is CAILAGGGTDTQYF. CDR3 DNA: TGTGCCATCTTAGCGGGAGGCGGCACAGATACGCAGTATTTT. V gene TRBV10-3 combines with J gene TRBJ2-3; 10 positions agree with TRBD2. V lost 8 bases, J lost 1 base, and 3 bases stayed unmatched. The CDR3 is made up of 14 amino acids. Germline CDR1 is ENHRY and CDR2 is SYGVKD.

A few counts support this clonotype. The chain employs TRBV12-3 or TRBV12-4 and TRBJ2-1; 9 bases match TRBD2. The junction had 7 bases not matched to a gene; V was cut back by 3 bases and J by 7 bases. The length of the CDR3 is 15 residues. The CDR3 coding sequence is TGTGCCAGCAGTTTGAGAGCGGGAGGTGAAAATGAGCAGTTCTTC. Its protein product is CASSLRAGGENEQFF.

The chain combines TRBV3-1 with TRBJ1-2; 7 bases are a match to TRBD1. The germline V gene has CDR1 LGHDT and CDR2 YNNKEL (reference sequence). V lost 4 bases, J lost 0 bases, and 5 bases stayed unmatched. The CDR3 is 15 amino acids. CDR3: CASSPGDRANYGYTF. The CDR3 DNA follows: TGTGCCAGCAGCCCAGGGGACAGAGCTAACTATGGCTACACCTTC.

This clonotype was recorded a few times. The chain combines TRBV29-1 with TRBJ2-7; 9 bases are shared with TRBD2. CDR3 length equals 13 residues. The V and J ends lost 6 bases and 1 base, in that order; junction bases with no gene match: 4. Per germline, CDR1 SQVTM and CDR2 ANQGSEA. This chain's CDR3 is CSVYSGRSYEQYF. The CDR3 DNA follows: TGCAGCGTCTATAGCGGGAGATCCTACGAGCAGTACTTC.

This clonotype was observed at least ten times. The chain couples TRBV15 to TRBJ2-1; D remains unclear. The germline gives CDR1 LNHNV, CDR2 YYDKDF (reference sequence). The CDR3 spans 15 residues. The V end lost 1 base, the J end lost 5 bases, and 12 bases lay between the germline ends. The CDR3 spells CATSRGATGDNEQFF. CDR3 nucleotides: TGTGCCACCAGCAGAGGGGCGACTGGAGACAATGAGCAGTTCTTC.

This clonotype was seen a handful of times. The gene calls are TRBV12-3 or TRBV12-4 and TRBJ2-5; tentative D call: TRBD2 (5 bases). The CDR3 contains 13 residues. V lost 6 bases and J lost 2, with 10 bases in between. The CDR3 region has the DNA TGTGCCAGCAGGAGGGAAGATCAAGAGACCCAGTACTTC. Protein sequence: CASRREDQETQYF.

The gene calls are TRBV12-3 or TRBV12-4 and TRBJ1-4; D remains ambiguous. The CDR3 extends over 17 amino acids. The V end was cut by 3 bases, the J end by 0 bases, with 14 bases between. The CDR3 here is CASSFGQPLATNEKLFF. Here the CDR3 DNA reads TGTGCCAGCAGTTTTGGGCAGCCTCTGGCAACTAATGAAAAACTGTTTTTT.

This clonotype was counted only a few times. The gene calls are TRBV29-1 and TRBJ2-1, with 13 bases aligning to TRBD2. This CDR3 is 17 amino acids long. The ends lost 5 bases at V and 1 base at J; junction bases unmatched: 8. In germline, CDR1 is SQVTM, CDR2 ANQGSEA. The CDR3 nucleotides read TGCAGCGTTCCAGGACTAGCGGGAGAGGGGTCCTACAATGAGCAGTTCTTC. Translated, it gives CSVPGLAGEGSYNEQFF.

This clonotype was seen more than once but under ten times. The V call is TRBV20-1, the J call TRBJ2-5; D is possibly TRBD2 (7 bases). CDR3 length equals 14 residues. Deletions cut 0 bases from V and 4 bases from J, with 12 bases between. CDR1 DFQATT and CDR2 SNEGSKA come from the germline V gene (reference sequence). The CDR3 here is CSARDGGGGETQYF. CDR3 DNA sequence: TGCAGTGCTAGAGATGGGGGCGGGGGAGAGACCCAGTACTTC.